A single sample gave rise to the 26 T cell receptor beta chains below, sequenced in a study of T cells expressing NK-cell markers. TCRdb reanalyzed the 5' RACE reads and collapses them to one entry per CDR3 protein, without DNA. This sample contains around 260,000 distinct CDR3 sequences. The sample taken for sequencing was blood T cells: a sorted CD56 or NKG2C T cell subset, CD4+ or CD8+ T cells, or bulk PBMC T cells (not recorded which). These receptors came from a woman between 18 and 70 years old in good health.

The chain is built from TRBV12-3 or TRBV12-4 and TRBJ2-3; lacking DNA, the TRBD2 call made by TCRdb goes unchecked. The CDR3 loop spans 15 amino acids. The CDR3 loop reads CASRRAGAGTDTQYF.

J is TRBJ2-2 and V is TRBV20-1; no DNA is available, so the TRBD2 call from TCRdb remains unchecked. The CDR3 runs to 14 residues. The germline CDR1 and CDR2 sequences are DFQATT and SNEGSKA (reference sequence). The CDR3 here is CSASAGGRGGELFF.

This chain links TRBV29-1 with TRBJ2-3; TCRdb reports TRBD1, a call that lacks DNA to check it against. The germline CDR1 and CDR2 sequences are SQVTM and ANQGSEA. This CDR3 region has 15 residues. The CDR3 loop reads CSVGGKGAGGDTQYF.

CDR3 sequence reads: CAWSVQVRNEQFF. The gene calls are TRBV30 and TRBJ2-1. This CDR3 is 13 amino acids long. CDR1 is GTSNPN, CDR2 SVGIG, per germline (reference sequence).

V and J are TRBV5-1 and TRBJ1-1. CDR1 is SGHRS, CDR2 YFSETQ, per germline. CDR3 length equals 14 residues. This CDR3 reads CASSGGGIVTEAFF.

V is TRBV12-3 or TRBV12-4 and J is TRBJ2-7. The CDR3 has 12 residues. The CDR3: CASSPTLYEQYF.

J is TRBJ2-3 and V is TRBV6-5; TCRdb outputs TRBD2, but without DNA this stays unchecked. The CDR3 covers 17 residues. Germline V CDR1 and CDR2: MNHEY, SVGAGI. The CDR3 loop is CASSSGLAGERTDTQYF.

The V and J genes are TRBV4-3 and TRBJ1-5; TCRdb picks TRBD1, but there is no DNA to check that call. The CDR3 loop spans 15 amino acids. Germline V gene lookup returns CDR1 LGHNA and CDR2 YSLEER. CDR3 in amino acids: CASSQEVGTGEPQHF.

CDR3: CASSLRTTSGRSYEQYF. The chain employs TRBV7-2 and TRBJ2-7; TCRdb outputs TRBD2, but without DNA this stays unchecked. The CDR3 is made up of 17 amino acids. From germline, CDR1 is SGHTA and CDR2 FQGNSA.

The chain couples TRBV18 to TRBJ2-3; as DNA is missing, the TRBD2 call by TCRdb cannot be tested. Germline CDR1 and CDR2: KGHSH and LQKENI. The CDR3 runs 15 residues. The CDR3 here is CASSTLAGHTDTQYF.

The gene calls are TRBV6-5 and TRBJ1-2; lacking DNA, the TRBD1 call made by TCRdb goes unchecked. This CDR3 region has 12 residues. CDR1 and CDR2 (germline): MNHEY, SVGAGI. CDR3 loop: CATGTAVYGYTF.

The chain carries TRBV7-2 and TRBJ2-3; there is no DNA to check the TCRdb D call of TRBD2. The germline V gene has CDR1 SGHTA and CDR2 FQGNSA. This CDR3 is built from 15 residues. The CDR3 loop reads CASSSPSGRTDTQYF.

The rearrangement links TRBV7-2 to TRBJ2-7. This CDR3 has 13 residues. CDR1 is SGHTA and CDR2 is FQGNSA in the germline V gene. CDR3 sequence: CASSSRALHEQYF.

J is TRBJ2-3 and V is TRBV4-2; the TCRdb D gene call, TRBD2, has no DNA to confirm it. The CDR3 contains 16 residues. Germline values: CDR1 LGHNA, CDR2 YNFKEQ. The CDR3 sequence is CASSQAVAGYTDTQYF.

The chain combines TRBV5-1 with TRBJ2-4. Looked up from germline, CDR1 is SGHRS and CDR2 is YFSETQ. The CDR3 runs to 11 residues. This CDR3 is CASKSGNIQYF. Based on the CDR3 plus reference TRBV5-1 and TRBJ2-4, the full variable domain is KAGVTQTPRYLIKTRGQQVTLSCSPISGHRSVSWYQQTPGQGLQFLFEYFSETQRNKGNFPGRFSGRQFSNSRSEMNVSTLELGDSALYLCASKSGNIQYFGAGTRLSVL.

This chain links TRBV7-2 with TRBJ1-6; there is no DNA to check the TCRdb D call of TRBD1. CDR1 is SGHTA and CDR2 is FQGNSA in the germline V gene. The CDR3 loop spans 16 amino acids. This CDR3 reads CASKDGGSTYNSPLHF.

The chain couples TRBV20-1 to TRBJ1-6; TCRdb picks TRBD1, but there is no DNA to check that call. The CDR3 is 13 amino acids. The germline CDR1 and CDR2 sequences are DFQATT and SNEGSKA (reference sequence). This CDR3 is CSAAEQPYSPLHF.

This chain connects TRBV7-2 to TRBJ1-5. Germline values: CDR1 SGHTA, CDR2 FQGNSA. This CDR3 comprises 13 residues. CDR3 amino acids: CASSLGQVQPQHF.

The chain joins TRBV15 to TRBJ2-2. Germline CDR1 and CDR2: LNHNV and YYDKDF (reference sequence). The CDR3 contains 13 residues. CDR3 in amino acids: CATSRDRDGELFF.

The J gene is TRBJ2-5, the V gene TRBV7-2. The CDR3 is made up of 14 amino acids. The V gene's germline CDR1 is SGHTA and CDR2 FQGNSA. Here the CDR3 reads CASSLQSVQETQYF.

The CDR3 sequence is CSAPSGGYGYTF. The chain joins TRBV20-1 to TRBJ1-2; TCRdb designates TRBD1, a call that cannot be tested without DNA. The CDR3 spans 12 residues. Germline CDR1 DFQATT, CDR2 SNEGSKA (reference sequence).

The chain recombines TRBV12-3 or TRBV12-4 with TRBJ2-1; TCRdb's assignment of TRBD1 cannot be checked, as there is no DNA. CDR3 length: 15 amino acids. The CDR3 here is CASSSQGVAGNEQFF.

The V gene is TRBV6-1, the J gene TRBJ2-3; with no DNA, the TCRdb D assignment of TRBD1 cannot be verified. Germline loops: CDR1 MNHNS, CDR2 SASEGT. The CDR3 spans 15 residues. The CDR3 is CASRVGQTSTDTQYF.

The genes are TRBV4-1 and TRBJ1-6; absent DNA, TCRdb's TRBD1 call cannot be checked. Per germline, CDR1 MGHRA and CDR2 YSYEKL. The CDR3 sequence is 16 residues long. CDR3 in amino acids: CASSQGGRGRQSPLHF.

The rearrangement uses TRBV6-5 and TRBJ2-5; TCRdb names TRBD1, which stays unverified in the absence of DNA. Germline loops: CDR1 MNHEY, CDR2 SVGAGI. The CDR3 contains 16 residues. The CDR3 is CASSYSRGGVRETQYF.

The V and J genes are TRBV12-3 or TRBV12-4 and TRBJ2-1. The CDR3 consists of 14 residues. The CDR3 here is CASSRAIKRDEQFF.